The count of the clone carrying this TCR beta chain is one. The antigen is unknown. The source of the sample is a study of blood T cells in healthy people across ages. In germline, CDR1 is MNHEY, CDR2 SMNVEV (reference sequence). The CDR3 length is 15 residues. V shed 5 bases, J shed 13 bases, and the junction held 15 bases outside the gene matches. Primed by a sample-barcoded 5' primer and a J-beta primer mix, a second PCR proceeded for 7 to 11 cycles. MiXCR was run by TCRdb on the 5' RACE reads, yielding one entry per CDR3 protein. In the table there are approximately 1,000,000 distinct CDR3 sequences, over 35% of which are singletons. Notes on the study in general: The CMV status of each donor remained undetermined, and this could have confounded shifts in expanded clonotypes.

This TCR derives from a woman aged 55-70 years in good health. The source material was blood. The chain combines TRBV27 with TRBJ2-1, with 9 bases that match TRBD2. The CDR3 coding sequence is TGTGCCAGCAGTCAGATTCGAGCGGGAGGAGAGACCCAGTTCTTC. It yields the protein CASSQIRAGGETQFF.